The rows below give T cell receptor beta chains drawn from one sample of a study of blood T cells in healthy people across ages. MiXCR, applied by TCRdb to the 5' RACE reads, yields one record per CDR3 protein. The table lists more than 650,000 distinct CDR3 sequences, 22% of them singletons. Specimen: blood. These receptors were obtained from a man aged 65 to 85 in good health. The CDR3 runs from the conserved cysteine through the conserved F or W. A D gene is named only where the DNA matches it firmly. Clone size is stated in some rows and not others, as once, few, many or a class when expanded.

TRBV20-1,.,TRBD1,TRBJ2-1,CSARALGQGNEQFF,TGCAGTGCTAGAGCCCTGGGACAGGGCAATGAGCAGTTCTTC
TRBV24-1,few,.,TRBJ2-1,CASGDPRTNNEQFF,TGTGCCAGCGGGGACCCAAGGACAAACAATGAGCAGTTCTTC
TRBV6-5,.,TRBD2,TRBJ2-7,CASSYVYGGAYEQYF,TGTGCCAGCAGTTACGTGTACGGGGGGGCCTACGAGCAGTACTTC
TRBV30,.,.,TRBJ1-1,CASPGLGPNTEAFF,TGTGCCTCCCCCGGCCTCGGACCGAACACTGAAGCTTTCTTT
TRBV15,.,.,TRBJ2-1,CATRASGDSYNEQFF,TGTGCCACCAGAGCATCCGGAGACAGCTACAATGAGCAGTTCTTC
TRBV11-2,many,TRBD2,TRBJ2-1,CASRGVGPYNEQFF,TGTGCCAGCCGGGGGGTAGGCCCCTACAATGAGCAGTTCTTC
TRBV5-5,few,.,TRBJ2-5,CASSVVRGAGETQYF,TGTGCCAGCAGCGTCGTTCGGGGGGCCGGGGAGACCCAGTACTTC
TRBV5-1,few,TRBD1,TRBJ2-3,CASSKDRPHTDTQYF,TGCGCCAGCAGCAAGGACAGGCCTCACACAGATACGCAGTATTTT
TRBV6-2/TRBV6-3,.,TRBD1,TRBJ1-1,CAGSYRTGDTEAFF,TGTGCCGGCAGTTACAGGACAGGGGACACTGAAGCTTTCTTT
TRBV6-2/TRBV6-3,.,.,TRBJ2-7,CASSAPKYEQYF,TGTGCCAGCAGTGCTCCCAAGTACGAGCAGTACTTC
TRBV20-1,few,.,TRBJ1-4,CSASDTEVGKLFF,TGCAGTGCTAGTGACACTGAGGTGGGAAAACTGTTTTTT
TRBV5-1,.,.,TRBJ2-1,CASSLAGEPYNEQFF,TGCGCCAGCAGCTTGGCGGGGGAGCCCTACAATGAGCAGTTCTTC
TRBV20-1,.,.,TRBJ2-7,CSCGTGTTYEQYF,TGCAGTTGTGGGACTGGGACAACCTACGAGCAGTACTTC
TRBV15,many,.,TRBJ1-1,CATSRDPGTEAFF,TGTGCCACCAGCAGGGACCCAGGGACTGAAGCTTTCTTT
TRBV19,many,.,TRBJ2-1,CASSIGEPRFNEQFF,TGTGCCAGTAGTATCGGGGAGCCCCGTTTCAATGAGCAGTTCTTC
TRBV4-1,few,.,TRBJ2-2,CASSQATANTGELFF,TGCGCCAGCAGCCAAGCTACGGCGAACACCGGGGAGCTGTTTTTT
TRBV28,few,.,TRBJ1-2,CASSLLSQGFGYTF,TGTGCCAGCAGTTTATTGAGTCAGGGTTTTGGCTACACCTTC
TRBV12-3/TRBV12-4,.,TRBD2,TRBJ2-1,CASRSGAGPNEQFF,TGTGCCAGCAGGTCAGGAGCGGGACCCAATGAGCAGTTCTTC
TRBV28,many,TRBD1,TRBJ2-3,CASSLYSTGTVYSSTDTQYF,TGTGCCAGCAGCTTATACTCTACCGGGACAGTGTACTCTAGCACAGATACGCAGTATTTT
TRBV7-8,few,TRBD2,TRBJ2-5,CASRTSGIRETQYF,TGTGCCAGCAGGACTAGCGGGATTCGAGAGACCCAGTACTTC
TRBV21-1,once,.,TRBJ1-1,CASSKAGETTEAFF,TGTGCCAGCAGCAAAGCCGGGGAGACCACTGAAGCTTTCTTT
TRBV7-2,.,.,TRBJ2-3,CASSSRDLGTQYF,TGTGCCAGCAGCTCCCGGGACCTCGGTACGCAGTATTTT
TRBV7-3,.,TRBD2,TRBJ2-5,CARPRPSGTETQYF,TGTGCCCGTCCCCGCCCTAGCGGGACAGAGACCCAGTACTTC
TRBV7-9,few,TRBD1,TRBJ1-4,CASSLMDRSYEKLYF,TGTGCCAGCAGCTTAATGGACAGGAGTTACGAAAAACTGTATTTT
TRBV28,.,.,TRBJ2-3,CASSTTGRDTQYF,TGTGCCAGCAGTACCACAGGGAGAGATACGCAGTATTTT
TRBV5-1,few,.,TRBJ2-5,CASSLVGQRQETQYF,TGCGCCAGCAGCTTGGTAGGGCAACGACAAGAGACCCAGTACTTC
TRBV7-9,.,.,TRBJ2-2,CASSFIDRRESAGELFF,TGTGCCAGCAGCTTCATCGATCGGAGGGAATCGGCCGGGGAGCTGTTTTTT
TRBV12-3/TRBV12-4,many,.,TRBJ2-7,CASSLVFYEQYF,TGTGCCAGCAGCTTAGTCTTCTACGAGCAGTACTTC
TRBV3-1,.,.,TRBJ2-4,CASSRSDPAKNIQYF,TGTGCCAGCAGCCGATCAGATCCAGCCAAAAACATTCAGTACTTC
TRBV5-1,few,.,TRBJ1-1,CASSVRPWGTEAFF,TGCGCCAGCAGCGTCCGGCCATGGGGCACTGAAGCTTTCTTT
TRBV6-5,few,.,TRBJ1-1,CASSYSGQLNTEAFF,TGTGCCAGCAGTTACTCCGGACAATTGAACACTGAAGCTTTCTTT
TRBV28,few,.,TRBJ2-5,CASSLGREQYF,TGTGCCAGCTCACTTGGTCGGGAGCAGTACTTC
TRBV7-2,.,.,TRBJ2-7,CASSLSQGAREQYF,TGTGCCAGCAGCTTATCCCAGGGCGCACGGGAGCAGTACTTC
TRBV11-3,.,TRBD1,TRBJ2-5,CASSLTGVGQETQYF,TGTGCCAGCAGCTTAACAGGGGTGGGACAAGAGACCCAGTACTTC
TRBV15,few,TRBD1,TRBJ2-4,CATSSHPSGQGLAKNIQYF,TGTGCCACCAGCAGCCACCCTTCCGGACAGGGGCTAGCCAAAAACATTCAGTACTTC
TRBV10-3,few,.,TRBJ1-1,CAISEKGREAFF,TGTGCCATCAGTGAGAAGGGCCGTGAAGCTTTCTTT
TRBV7-2,.,TRBD2,TRBJ2-3,CASSFQSGRGIDTQYF,TGTGCCAGCAGCTTTCAAAGCGGGAGGGGGATAGATACGCAGTATTTT
TRBV28,.,.,TRBJ2-5,CASSRASGEETQYF,TGTGCCAGCAGTCGAGCCTCAGGGGAAGAGACCCAGTACTTC
TRBV20-1,.,.,TRBJ1-4,CSARDENTNEKLFF,TGCAGTGCTAGAGATGAGAATACTAATGAAAAACTGTTTTTT
TRBV20-1,.,.,TRBJ2-1,CSARGAMNNEQFF,TGCAGTGCCAGGGGGGCCATGAACAATGAGCAGTTCTTC
TRBV6-5,.,TRBD1,TRBJ2-7,CASSYLDRADEQYF,TGTGCCAGCAGTTATCTAGACAGGGCTGACGAGCAGTACTTC
TRBV9,.,.,TRBJ2-3,CASSVGDSTDTQYF,TGTGCCAGCAGCGTAGGTGACTCTACAGATACGCAGTATTTT
TRBV18,.,TRBD1,TRBJ2-1,CASSKQGAANEQFF,TGTGCCAGCTCAAAACAGGGGGCGGCCAATGAGCAGTTCTTC
TRBV13,few,TRBD1,TRBJ1-4,CASSPTGGFREKLFF,TGTGCCAGCAGCCCTACAGGGGGCTTCCGAGAAAAACTGTTTTTT
TRBV20-1,.,.,TRBJ1-5,CSARRGPRGNQPQHF,TGCAGTGCCCGGCGGGGCCCCCGGGGCAATCAGCCCCAGCATTTT
TRBV14,.,.,TRBJ2-4,CASSTQRTLLAKNIQYF,TGTGCCAGCAGCACTCAACGGACCCTTCTAGCCAAAAACATTCAGTACTTC
TRBV20-1,few,TRBD1,TRBJ1-5,CSALDRGNQPQHF,TGCAGTGCTCTGGACAGGGGCAATCAGCCCCAGCATTTT
TRBV5-1,once,.,TRBJ1-2,CASSLLATYGYTF,TGCGCCAGCAGCTTGCTAGCTACTTATGGCTACACCTTC
TRBV10-3,.,.,TRBJ2-1,CAISESRGSYNEQFF,TGTGCCATCAGTGAGTCCAGGGGTTCCTACAATGAGCAGTTCTTC